The 27 T cell receptor beta chains reported below all come from one sample, sequenced in a study of T cell responses to AZD1222 COVID-19 vaccine (dated by TCRdb to the early 2020s). Read against the paper, the sample's time point label means: baseline before first vaccination. Library creation used the immunoSEQ multiplex PCR assay. This is the immuneACCESS table as TCRdb keeps it, with only in-frame sequences that have V and J called. A part of the clones is gone; compared with another copy, unresolved V genes explain less than half, and the rest is unexplained. This sample holds approximately 110,000 clones; around 95% were observed only once. The biggest ten clones account for more than 2% of the sample. Sequences were derived from peripheral blood, sampled on day 0 of AZD1222 vaccination. Source of these receptors: an adult in good health.

The chain combines TRBV7-9 with TRBJ1-4, with TRBD1 identical over 8 bases. The CDR3 is 14 residues long. The V gene end was trimmed by 4 bases and the J gene end by 6 bases; junction bases not matched to a gene: 4. CDR1 is SEHNR, CDR2 FQNEAQ, per germline (reference sequence). The CDR3 reads CASSWTGSDEKLFF. CDR3 in DNA: TGTGCCAGCAGCTGGACAGGGTCCGATGAAAAACTGTTTTTT.

The gene calls are TRBV18 and TRBJ2-1; D is unresolved. Germline V gene lookup returns CDR1 KGHSH and CDR2 LQKENI. The CDR3 length is 12 residues. V dropped 2 bases and J dropped 9 bases, with 8 bases sitting between them. The CDR3 DNA reads as TGTGCCAGCTCACCATTGGGGTCTGAGCAGTTCTTC. Protein: CASSPLGSEQFF.

This chain links TRBV7-3 with TRBJ1-1; a possible D gene is TRBD1 (6 bases). V lost 0 bases to trimming and J lost 2 bases, with 10 bases between them. The CDR3 is 15 residues long. Germline lookup yields CDR1 SGHTA and CDR2 FQGTGA. DNA for the CDR3: TGTGCCAGCAGCTTAACGCGACAGGATAACACTGAAGCTTTCTTT. It specifies CASSLTRQDNTEAFF.

The genes are TRBV14 and TRBJ1-5, with 12 bases lining up with TRBD1. The CDR3 contains 19 residues. The junction had 12 bases not matched to a gene; V was cut back by 5 bases and J by 1 base. The germline V gene has CDR1 SGHDN and CDR2 FVKESK. The CDR3 DNA reads TGTGCCAGCAGCTCAGGGACAGGGGGCTTCCGTGGGAGCAATCAGCCCCAGCATTTT. It yields the protein CASSSGTGGFRGSNQPQHF.

The chain carries TRBV4-1 and TRBJ1-2, with 7 bases matching TRBD1. CDR1 and CDR2 from the germline V gene are MGHRA and YSYEKL. The CDR3 sequence is 13 residues long. The junction had 8 bases not matched to a gene; V was cut back by 6 bases and J by 7 bases. CDR3: CASRTTGRGGYTF. The CDR3 DNA reads TGCGCCAGCAGAACGACAGGGAGGGGTGGCTACACCTTC.

This clone was observed a single time. The chain combines TRBV4-1 with TRBJ1-3; no definite D call. V lost 2 bases to trimming and J lost 4 bases, with 6 bases between them. Germline CDR1 MGHRA, CDR2 YSYEKL. The CDR3 spans 13 residues. The CDR3 protein is CASSQSAGNTIYF. Written as DNA, the CDR3 is TGCGCCAGCAGCCAATCGGCGGGAAACACCATATATTTT.

The chain is built from TRBV28 and TRBJ1-2; 10 nucleotides line up with TRBD1. CDR1 MDHEN and CDR2 SYDVKM come from the germline V gene. This CDR3 is built from 14 residues. Trimming took 5 bases from V and 4 from J; bases not matched to a gene: 4. The CDR3 coding sequence is TGTGCCAGCAGTCCGGGACAGGGGATCTATGGCTACACCTTC. Translation: CASSPGQGIYGYTF.

This clone was seen just once. V is TRBV5-1 and J is TRBJ1-4, with D possibly being TRBD1 (5 bases). There are 16 residues in the CDR3. The germline gives CDR1 SGHRS, CDR2 YFSETQ. With 3 bases removed from V and 6 bases from J, the gap between germline ends came to 18 bases. The DNA of the CDR3 is TGCGCCAGCAGCTCAACCGGGGCAGGGAGGGATGAAAAACTGTTTTTT. Translated: CASSSTGAGRDEKLFF.

The chain combines TRBV30 with TRBJ1-2; D gene unclear. Germline V gene lookup returns CDR1 GTSNPN and CDR2 SVGIG (reference sequence). The CDR3 length is 14 residues. Trimming left V 1 base short and J 8 bases short, with 17 bases between. CDR3 residues: CAWSGVRASGGYTF. DNA for the CDR3: TGTGCCTGGAGTGGGGTCCGGGCTTCGGGGGGCTACACCTTC.

The chain is built from TRBV7-3 and TRBJ2-7; 8 nucleotides align to TRBD1. The trim removed 5 bases at V and 3 bases at J, leaving 6 bases unmatched. Germline V gives CDR1 SGHTA, CDR2 FQGTGA. The CDR3 is made up of 14 amino acids. CDR3 DNA: TGTGCCAGCAGCCTAGGACAGGGTCACTACGAGCAGTACTTC. As protein: CASSLGQGHYEQYF.

This clone was detected once. This chain uses TRBV18 with TRBJ1-2; 8 bases fit TRBD1. J lost 0 bases, V lost 3 bases, and 6 bases had no gene match. The CDR3 has 16 residues. CDR1 is KGHSH and CDR2 is LQKENI in the germline V gene. CDR3 coding DNA: TGTGCCAGCTCACCCCAAATGGACAGGGCTAACTATGGCTACACCTTC. Its translation is CASSPQMDRANYGYTF.

This chain links TRBV3-1 (or the pseudogene TRBV3-2) with TRBJ2-3, with 7 bases that match TRBD2. With 4 bases clipped from V and 1 base from J, the junction kept 8 bases outside the gene matches. This CDR3 contains 16 residues. Per the germline V gene, CDR1 is LGHDT and CDR2 is YNNKEL (reference sequence). For the CDR3, the DNA is TGTGCCAGCAGCCTACGACGGGGGGTGGGCACAGATACGCAGTATTTT. Protein sequence: CASSLRRGVGTDTQYF.

The chain links TRBV6-2 or TRBV6-3 to TRBJ1-5; D may be TRBD1 (5 bases). Germline V gives CDR1 MNHEY, CDR2 SVGEGT. The CDR3 runs 16 residues. The ends were cut back, 6 bases at V and 0 bases at J, with 15 bases in the middle. The CDR3 DNA follows: TGTGCCAGCAGCTCCCCCGGACACCATAGCAATCAGCCCCAGCATTTT. Translation: CASSSPGHHSNQPQHF.

The chain uses TRBV18 and TRBJ1-1; D is undetermined. Germline-derived CDR1 and CDR2 are KGHSH and LQKENI. The CDR3 has 14 amino acids. V lost 3 bases, J lost 0 bases, and 8 bases lay in between. DNA of the CDR3: TGTGCCAGCTCACCGTCGGCCCTGAACACTGAAGCTTTCTTT. It encodes CASSPSALNTEAFF.

The chain carries TRBV28 and TRBJ1-1, with TRBD1 matching over 9 bases. Germline values: CDR1 MDHEN, CDR2 SYDVKM. This CDR3 region has 15 residues. J was trimmed by 6 bases and V by 5 bases; bases with no gene match: 10. For the CDR3, the DNA is TGTGCCAGCAGTAGGACAGGGGCCTGGGGGGCTGAAGCTTTCTTT. Translating it yields CASSRTGAWGAEAFF.

This sequence joins TRBV29-1 and TRBJ2-7, with D unclear. Germline V gene lookup returns CDR1 SQVTM and CDR2 ANQGSEA. The CDR3 runs to 12 residues. The V end was cut by 5 bases, the J end by 5 bases, with 13 bases between. The CDR3 reads CSVHAAPNEQYF. DNA for the CDR3: TGCAGCGTTCATGCGGCACCTAACGAGCAGTACTTC.

The chain links TRBV6-2 or TRBV6-3 to TRBJ2-2; 8 positions match TRBD1. V was clipped by 5 bases and J by 5 bases; unmatched bases: 13. There are 17 residues in the CDR3. Germline V gene sequence: CDR1 MNHEY, CDR2 SVGEGT. CDR3 in amino acids: CASSPGGQGRVTGELFF. CDR3 coding DNA: TGTGCCAGCAGTCCCGGAGGACAGGGCAGGGTAACCGGGGAGCTGTTTTTT.

For the CDR3, the DNA is TGCGCCAGCAGCCAACCTGGAGACAGGGGGAACACTGAAGCTTTCTTT. Translation gives CASSQPGDRGNTEAFF. The genes are TRBV4-3 and TRBJ1-1; 8 bases fit TRBD1. The CDR3 runs 16 residues. Germline V gene lookup returns CDR1 LGHNA and CDR2 YSLEER. J lost 1 base, V lost 2 bases, and 6 bases had no gene match.

The chain has TRBV3-1 (or the pseudogene TRBV3-2) and TRBJ1-4; TRBD1 agrees at 9 bases. Germline V CDR1 and CDR2: LGHDT, YNNKEL (reference sequence). The ends lost 4 bases at V and 6 bases at J; junction bases unmatched: 3. There are 14 residues in the CDR3. The DNA of the CDR3 is TGTGCCAGCAGCCGCACAGGGGGCGATGAAAAACTGTTTTTT. This translates into CASSRTGGDEKLFF.

J is TRBJ2-7 and V is TRBV10-3; 9 bases match TRBD1. J was trimmed by 0 bases and V by 0 bases; bases with no gene match: 9. CDR1 and CDR2 (germline): ENHRY, SYGVKD. The length of the CDR3 is 18 residues. This chain's CDR3 is CAISESTPGTGTSYEQYF. The CDR3 DNA follows: TGTGCCATCAGTGAGTCGACTCCCGGGACAGGGACCTCCTACGAGCAGTACTTC.

V is TRBV7-2 and J is TRBJ2-1; D tentatively reads TRBD1 or TRBD2 (5 bases each). The CDR3 has 13 residues. Trimming stripped 3 bases from V and 8 bases from J, with 11 bases between. Germline lookup yields CDR1 SGHTA and CDR2 FQGNSA. The chain's CDR3 is CASSFGLGDEQFF. CDR3 nucleotide sequence: TGTGCCAGCAGCTTCGGTTTGGGGGATGAGCAGTTCTTC.

The J gene is TRBJ2-2, the V gene TRBV19, with 8 nucleotides matching TRBD1. CDR1 is LNHDA, CDR2 SQIVND, per germline (reference sequence). The CDR3 runs to 15 residues. V shed 3 bases and J 2 bases; nucleotides not matched to a gene: 2. The CDR3 reads CASSMGQVNTGELFF. Here the CDR3 DNA reads TGTGCCAGTAGTATGGGACAGGTTAACACCGGGGAGCTGTTTTTT.

This sequence joins TRBV18 and TRBJ2-7, with 14 bases fitting TRBD2. Trimming at V came to 6 bases and at J to 6 bases, leaving 7 bases not matched to a gene. Germline V gene sequence: CDR1 KGHSH, CDR2 LQKENI. The CDR3 contains 15 residues. CDR3 sequence: CASSARLAGGLEQYF. The DNA of the CDR3 is TGTGCCAGCTCCGCACGACTAGCGGGGGGGCTCGAGCAGTACTTC.

The V gene is TRBV9, the J gene TRBJ1-2; TRBD1 matches at 7 bases. The CDR3 sequence is 13 residues long. V trimming: 8 bases; J trimming: 5 bases; junction bases outside the gene matches: 9. Germline CDR1 SGDLS, CDR2 YYNGEE. The chain's CDR3 is CASRDSGGYGYTF. CDR3 nucleotide sequence: TGTGCCAGTAGAGATTCAGGGGGTTATGGCTACACCTTC.

The chain couples TRBV5-5 to TRBJ2-7; 10 positions agree with TRBD1. V was clipped by 0 bases and J by 4 bases; unmatched bases: 13. From germline, CDR1 is SGHKS and CDR2 YYEKEE (reference sequence). This CDR3 spans 18 amino acids. The CDR3: CASSLDSRTGGFGYEQYF. The DNA of the CDR3 is TGTGCCAGCAGCTTGGATAGCCGGACAGGGGGATTTGGGTACGAGCAGTACTTC.

The chain links TRBV27 to TRBJ2-7; D might be TRBD1 (6 bases). Germline CDR1 is MNHEY and CDR2 is SMNVEV (reference sequence). The CDR3 length is 13 residues. V was shortened by 6 bases and J by 1 base, with 10 bases between the two germline ends. CDR3 sequence reads: CASRSTGSYEQYF. DNA of the CDR3: TGTGCCAGCAGGTCGACAGGTTCCTACGAGCAGTACTTC.

The chain is built from TRBV12-3 or TRBV12-4 and TRBJ2-7, with D unclear. The V gene lost 9 bases and the J gene lost 0 bases, with 12 bases spanning the gap. The CDR3 consists of 13 residues. This CDR3 reads CASSLRTSYEQYF. The CDR3 DNA sequence: TGTGCCAGTTCTTTGCGGACCTCCTACGAGCAGTACTTC.